The next 14 T cell receptor beta chains were all read from a single sample in a study of T cell responses to AZD1222 COVID-19 vaccine. Clones were sequenced by immunoSEQ multiplex PCR, and TCRdb holds only the in-frame ones, with some missing. This table has 93,000 or so clones, about nine tenths appearing once. The sequencing here drew on peripheral blood, taken on day 0 of AZD1222 vaccination. These receptors were obtained from an adult in good health.

The rearrangement uses TRBV4-1 and TRBJ1-2; D perhaps matches TRBD1 (5 bases). This CDR3 comprises 14 residues. Germline V CDR1 and CDR2: MGHRA, YSYEKL. V dropped 1 base and J dropped 6 bases, with 12 bases sitting between them. The CDR3 DNA follows: TGCGCCAGCAGCCAAGTTCCAGGGAAGCATGGCTACACCTTC. This encodes CASSQVPGKHGYTF.

In its sample, this clone was seen once. The chain is built from TRBV9 and TRBJ1-2, with 9 bases fitting TRBD1. Trimming removed 4 bases from V and 4 bases from J; junction bases left unmatched: 5. The CDR3 covers 14 residues. CDR1 is SGDLS, CDR2 YYNGEE, per germline. CDR3 DNA: TGTGCCAGCAGCTTCACAGGGGGCACCTATGGCTACACCTTC. It encodes CASSFTGGTYGYTF.

This chain connects TRBV7-9 to TRBJ1-2; a weak D match, TRBD1 (6 bases). Germline assignment: CDR1 SEHNR and CDR2 FQNEAQ (reference sequence). V was trimmed by 5 bases and J by 5 bases, leaving 15 bases between them. CDR3 length: 14 amino acids. This CDR3 is CASSPGTPYYGYTF. Written as DNA, the CDR3 is TGTGCCAGCAGCCCCGGGACACCCTATTATGGCTACACCTTC.

V gene TRBV10-3 combines with J gene TRBJ2-3; 13 bases align to TRBD2. There are 14 residues in the CDR3. CDR1 is ENHRY, CDR2 SYGVKD, per germline. Trimming removed 6 bases from V and 5 bases from J; junction bases left unmatched: 2. The CDR3: CAIRLAGGQDTQYF. CDR3 in DNA: TGTGCCATCAGACTAGCGGGGGGGCAAGATACGCAGTATTTT.

The V and J genes are TRBV6-5 and TRBJ1-4; 7 positions agree with TRBD1. Per the germline V gene, CDR1 is MNHEY and CDR2 is SVGAGI. The junction had 10 bases not matched to a gene; V was cut back by 6 bases and J by 6 bases. This CDR3 has 15 residues. This CDR3 reads CASSRSTGSDEKLFF. The CDR3 DNA reads TGTGCCAGCAGCCGCTCGACAGGGAGCGATGAAAAACTGTTTTTT.

The chain links TRBV5-6 to TRBJ2-3; unclear D gene. Looked up from germline, CDR1 is SGHDT and CDR2 is YYEEEE. Trimming removed 1 base at V and 8 bases at J, with 11 bases between. The CDR3 extends over 13 amino acids. The CDR3 reads CASSLRAIGTQYF. The CDR3, as DNA: TGTGCCAGCAGCTTGCGGGCCATTGGTACGCAGTATTTT.

This chain links TRBV28 with TRBJ2-7; 7 nucleotides line up with TRBD2. There are 16 residues in the CDR3. CDR1 and CDR2 from the germline V gene are MDHEN and SYDVKM. Germline trimming cut 5 bases from V and 0 bases from J; bases unmatched to any gene: 10. CDR3 in amino acids: CASSPTSAGSSYEQYF. The CDR3, as DNA: TGTGCCAGCAGTCCAACATCAGCGGGGAGCTCCTACGAGCAGTACTTC.

J is TRBJ1-2 and V is TRBV7-2, with 7 nucleotides matching TRBD1. Trimming took 5 bases from V and 3 from J; bases not matched to a gene: 3. There are 13 residues in the CDR3. From germline, CDR1 is SGHTA and CDR2 FQGNSA. The CDR3 loop reads CASSQGGYYGYTF. In DNA, the CDR3 is TGTGCCAGCAGCCAAGGGGGCTACTATGGCTACACCTTC. Filled out from reference TRBV7-2 and TRBJ1-2, the complete variable domain reads GAGVSQSPSNKVTEKGKDVELRCDPISGHTALYWYRQSLGQGLEFLIYFQGNSAPDKSGLPSDRFSAERTGGSVSTLTIQRTQQEDSAVYLCASSQGGYYGYTFGSGTRLTVV.

The J gene is TRBJ1-1, the V gene TRBV5-1; the D gene is possibly TRBD1 (6 bases). V lost 3 bases and J 4 bases, leaving 13 bases between the germline ends. Per the germline V gene, CDR1 is SGHRS and CDR2 is YFSETQ. The CDR3 is made up of 14 amino acids. The CDR3 sequence is CASSSQGLSTEAFF. The CDR3 DNA is TGCGCCAGCAGCTCACAGGGCCTTAGCACTGAAGCTTTCTTT.

The sample holds one count of this clone. The V and J genes are TRBV7-2 and TRBJ2-3; 10 bases are a match to TRBD2. The trim removed 5 bases at V and 3 bases at J, leaving 8 bases unmatched. CDR1 and CDR2 (germline): SGHTA, FQGNSA. The CDR3 length is 16 residues. CDR3: CASSKRSGGATDTQYF. CDR3 DNA sequence: TGTGCCAGCAGCAAACGAAGCGGGGGGGCTACAGATACGCAGTATTTT.

The chain recombines TRBV18 with TRBJ1-5; a weak D match, TRBD1 (5 bases). CDR1 KGHSH and CDR2 LQKENI come from the germline V gene. V shed 2 bases and J shed 5 bases, with 13 bases lying between them. The CDR3 has 15 amino acids. The CDR3 bases are TGTGCCAGCTCACCATCCGCAGGGCTAGATCAGCCCCAGCATTTT. It encodes CASSPSAGLDQPQHF.

The J gene is TRBJ2-7, the V gene TRBV7-9, with D perhaps matching TRBD2 (6 bases). This CDR3 contains 14 residues. Trimming took 1 base from V and 5 from J, leaving 12 bases between them. CDR1 and CDR2 from the germline V gene are SEHNR and FQNEAQ (reference sequence). The CDR3 DNA reads as TGTGCCAGCAGCTTAGACACGGGACTCGACGAGCAGTACTTC. This gives the protein CASSLDTGLDEQYF.

The chain is built from TRBV7-2 and TRBJ1-3; no firm D call. The CDR3 is 18 residues long. Germline V CDR1 and CDR2: SGHTA, FQGNSA. V was trimmed by 1 base and J by 0 bases, leaving 16 bases between them. The CDR3 region has the DNA TGTGCCAGCAGCTTAGTTGCGGTAGGCACCCGCTCTGGAAACACCATATATTTT. Its protein is CASSLVAVGTRSGNTIYF.

The rearrangement uses TRBV21-1 and TRBJ1-2; TRBD1 is the table's D call, not checked against the DNA. TRBV21-1 is tagged as a pseudogene. The CDR3 spans 15 residues. The CDR3 DNA reads as TGTGCCAGCAGCACCCGCCGTCAGGGGGCGAAAGGCTACACCTTC. Protein sequence: CASSTRRQGAKGYTF.